A selection of T cell receptor beta chains follows, all from one sample in a study of T-cell reconstitution after alpha-beta-depleted transplantation in children. TCRdb processed the PCR reads anew with MiXCR; each CDR3 protein has one entry. The profile shows 610,000 or so distinct CDR3 sequences, roughly 30% of them singletons. The sequences come from PBMCs, collected before TCRalphabeta/CD19-depleted stem cell transplant. These receptors were obtained from a boy younger than two with Wiskott-Aldrich syndrome, due to receive a stem cell transplant. Each CDR3 is given with its conserved first and last residue. D genes are given only for firm matches. Only some rows state a clone size, as once, few, many or a class for expanded clones.

D gene	J gene	clone size	V gene	CDR3 protein	CDR3 DNA
TRBD1	TRBJ2-1	few	TRBV10-3	CAISAQGARDNEQFF	TGTGCCATCAGTGCCCAGGGGGCGCGGGACAATGAGCAGTTCTTC
TRBD2	TRBJ2-5	few	TRBV3-1	CASSQRTGTSGMIKETQYF	TGTGCCAGCAGCCAGCGAACCGGGACTAGCGGGATGATAAAAGAGACCCAGTACTTC
TRBD1	TRBJ2-2	few	TRBV10-3	CAISSALTGVSTGELFF	TGTGCCATCAGCTCGGCCCTAACAGGGGTGAGCACCGGGGAGCTGTTTTTT
.	TRBJ2-5	.	TRBV5-1	CASSLVADRQETQYF	TGCGCCAGCAGCTTGGTCGCCGACAGGCAAGAGACCCAGTACTTC
TRBD2	TRBJ2-3	few	TRBV10-2	CASRGLAGVGLDTQYF	TGCGCCAGCAGAGGACTAGCGGGAGTGGGTTTAGATACGCAGTATTTT
TRBD2	TRBJ2-3	few	TRBV12-3/TRBV12-4	CASSWTSGTDTQYF	TGTGCCAGCAGTTGGACTAGCGGGACAGATACGCAGTATTTT
TRBD1	TRBJ1-3	.	TRBV6-1	CASSQETGGPGNTIYF	TGTGCCAGCAGTCAAGAGACAGGGGGACCTGGAAACACCATATATTTT
.	TRBJ2-3	.	TRBV15	CATSRAMDTQYF	TGTGCCACCAGCAGAGCAATGGATACGCAGTATTTT
.	TRBJ2-5	few	TRBV5-1	CARLLSTRDLQEETQYF	TGCGCCAGACTTCTATCTACGAGGGACCTCCAAGAGGAGACCCAGTACTTC
TRBD2	TRBJ2-1	.	TRBV6-2/TRBV6-3	CASSSTKLAGDLVGASYNEQFF	TGTGCCAGCAGTTCAACAAAACTAGCGGGAGATCTCGTAGGGGCTTCCTACAATGAGCAGTTCTTC
.	TRBJ2-1	many	TRBV5-1	CASSSEGNEQFF	TGCGCCAGCAGCTCGGAAGGCAATGAGCAGTTCTTC
TRBD2	TRBJ2-3	few	TRBV5-1	CASSLAAGDTDTQYF	TGCGCCAGCAGCTTGGCGGCGGGAGACACAGATACGCAGTATTTT
.	TRBJ1-1	few	TRBV11-3	CASSRRSNTEAFF	TGTGCCAGCAGCCGACGGTCGAACACTGAAGCTTTCTTT
.	TRBJ2-7	.	TRBV15	CATSRGEAPREQYF	TGTGCCACCAGCAGAGGCGAGGCGCCGAGGGAGCAGTACTTC
.	TRBJ1-2	.	TRBV24-1	CATSDFRVEEGYTF	TGTGCCACCAGTGATTTTAGAGTTGAGGAAGGCTACACCTTC
.	TRBJ1-2	few	TRBV29-1	CSVSRQTDGYTF	TGCAGCGTGTCCAGACAGACTGATGGCTACACCTTC
.	TRBJ1-1	.	TRBV3-1	CASSRRSRGHNTEAFF	TGTGCCAGCAGCCGCCGTTCCAGGGGACACAACACTGAAGCTTTCTTT
.	TRBJ2-1	.	TRBV9	CASSVGRKACINEQFF	TGTGCCAGCAGCGTAGGGAGAAAAGCCTGCATCAATGAGCAGTTCTTC
TRBD2	TRBJ2-3	.	TRBV20-1	CSAKTSGNTDTQYF	TGCAGTGCTAAGACTAGCGGAAACACAGATACGCAGTATTTT
TRBD2	TRBJ2-7	.	TRBV3-1	CASSPGLAGWEQYF	TGTGCCAGCAGCCCGGGACTAGCGGGTTGGGAGCAGTACTTC
.	TRBJ2-7	.	TRBV6-6	CASSYSVGYEQYF	TGTGCCAGCAGTTACTCAGTCGGCTACGAGCAGTACTTC
TRBD1	TRBJ1-6	.	TRBV5-1	CASSSGTGGYRSSYNSPLHF	TGCGCCAGCAGCTCCGGGACAGGAGGATATAGGAGCTCCTATAATTCACCCCTCCACTTT
.	TRBJ1-5	.	TRBV7-2	CASSLVSGTNQPQHF	TGTGCCAGCAGCTTAGTTTCGGGGACAAATCAGCCCCAGCATTTT
TRBD2	TRBJ2-1	.	TRBV2	CASSGTMGNNEQFF	TGTGCCAGCAGCGGGACTATGGGGAACAATGAGCAGTTCTTC
.	TRBJ2-1	.	TRBV20-1	CSASREQFF	TGCAGTGCTAGCCGGGAGCAGTTCTTC
.	TRBJ2-4	few	TRBV12-3/TRBV12-4	CASSPSGAIQYF	TGTGCCAGCAGCCCCTCAGGGGCCATTCAGTACTTC
.	TRBJ2-7	.	TRBV12-3/TRBV12-4	CASSLGPERSEQYF	TGTGCCAGCAGCCTTGGACCTGAAAGGAGCGAGCAGTACTTC
.	TRBJ2-7	.	TRBV20-1	CSARETMGGQYF	TGCAGTGCTAGAGAGACCATGGGAGGGCAGTACTTC
TRBD2	TRBJ2-7	few	TRBV28	CASRLAGGEQYF	TGTGCCAGCAGACTAGCGGGAGGGGAACAGTACTTC
.	TRBJ2-3	.	TRBV29-1	CEVRLPADTQYF	TGCGAGGTGCGGCTTCCTGCAGATACGCAGTATTTT
.	TRBJ2-6	.	TRBV5-1	CASSLGGRVFSGANVLTF	TGCGCCAGCAGCTTGGGCGGCAGGGTCTTCTCTGGGGCCAACGTCCTGACTTTC
.	TRBJ1-4	few	TRBV24-1	CATGFGQDEKLFF	TGTGCCACCGGTTTTGGTCAGGATGAAAAACTGTTTTTT